The present entry profiles one TCR beta chain with its context. Library preparation tagged each individual cDNA molecule with a unique molecular identifier. As originally analysed: Counts of TCRs in each sample centred on a median of approximately 100,000 and extended from roughly 25,000 to 750,000. From the 5' RACE reads, TCRdb called clonotypes with MiXCR, one entry per CDR3 protein. TCRdb's processing, not the authors' own work, is the source of the V and J calls. The data show over 70,000 distinct CDR3 sequences, with roughly 15% seen just once and 6.5% to 7% held by the top ten. The data were taken from a study of human T cells and chemical hapten exposure. Study as a whole: Small differences in pooled library volume mainly drove the variation in TCR yields per sample.

Germline CDR1 and CDR2: MGHDK and SYGVNS. The CDR3 covers 15 residues. Trimming shortened V by 1 base and J by 7 bases, and 15 bases separated the two germline ends. Unfractionated whole blood was the source from which total RNA was extracted. The V gene is TRBV25-1, the J gene TRBJ2-3; D is unclear. This receptor was taken from a female donor in good health. The CDR3, as DNA: TGTGCCAGCAGTGAATCGCTGGTAGAAATAAATACGCAGTATTTT. Its protein product is CASSESLVEINTQYF.